This TCR beta chain was sequenced for a study of cytomegalovirus exposure and HLA in healthy donors. Study results and limitations: Prior analysis indicated that the majority of TCR beta V segments exhibited productivity approximately 87% or approximately 30% of the time.

Concerning this clone itself: Its antigen remains unknown.

It was with 60 Vbeta and 13 Jbeta primers that the PCR ran. Repertoires were generated with immunoSEQ multiplex PCR, while TCRdb's copy carries only in-frame clones and drops some. This sample has around 85,000 clones, with 80% found just once. CDR1 is SGHDT, CDR2 YYEEEE, per germline. The CDR3 has 12 amino acids. V shed 4 bases and J 8 bases; nucleotides not matched to a gene: 5. This clonotype originated in a man aged 50-60 years in good health and CMV-seropositive. This chain joins TRBV5-6 and TRBJ1-2; 7 bases are a match to TRBD1. Sequencing was done on a sample of PBMCs. The DNA for the CDR3 is TGTGCCAGCAGCCGACAGGGCGGCGGCTACACCTTC. This encodes CASSRQGGGYTF.